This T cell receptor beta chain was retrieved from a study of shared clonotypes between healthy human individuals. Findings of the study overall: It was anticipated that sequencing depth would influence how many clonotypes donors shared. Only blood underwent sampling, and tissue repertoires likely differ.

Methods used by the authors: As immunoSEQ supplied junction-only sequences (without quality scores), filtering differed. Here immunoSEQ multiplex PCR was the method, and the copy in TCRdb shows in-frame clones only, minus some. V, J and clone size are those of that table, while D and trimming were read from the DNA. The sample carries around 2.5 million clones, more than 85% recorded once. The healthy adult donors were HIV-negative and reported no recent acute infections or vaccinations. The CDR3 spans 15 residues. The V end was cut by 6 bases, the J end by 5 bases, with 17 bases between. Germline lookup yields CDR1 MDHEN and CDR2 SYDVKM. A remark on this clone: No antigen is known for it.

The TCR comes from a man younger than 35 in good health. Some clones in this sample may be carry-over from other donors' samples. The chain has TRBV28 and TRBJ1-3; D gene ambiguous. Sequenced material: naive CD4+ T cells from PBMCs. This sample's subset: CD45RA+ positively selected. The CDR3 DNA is TGTGCCAGCAGCCAGGTTAAGGGTATTAGAAACACCATATATTTT. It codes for CASSQVKGIRNTIYF.